This T cell receptor (beta chain) was profiled in a study of response to subunit inactivated influenza vaccine (dated by TCRdb to 2017 to 2018). General notes on the study: The study used deep quantitative T cell receptor repertoire profiling to track responses to a trivalent subunit inactivated influenza vaccine.

Receptors were amplified or captured by RT-PCR. The sample was run on an Illumina HiSeq 2500. In TCRdb, the public reads were trimmed at Q25 with fastp and aligned with MiXCR, with productive beta chains retained. Every entry covers one CDR3 protein and lists the most common genes and DNA from its rows. Present in this sample are 710,000 or so distinct CDR3 sequences, less than 20% of which were seen just once. The top ten clones comprise 11% of the sample. In regard to this clonotype: The clone's antigen remains unknown. One base away there is no much larger clone; base qualities are not given.

Results and caveats for the whole study, not just this receptor: According to the authors, only a limited number of new T cells may be recruited by each seasonal influenza vaccination.

The germline V gene encodes CDR1 LGHDT and CDR2 YNNKEL (reference sequence). After removal of 6 bases from V and 4 bases from J, the junction retains 6 bases not matched to a gene. CDR3 length: 15 amino acids, cysteine to phenylalanine. Of the read, only the CDR3 DNA is kept; its 45 bases are in frame from base 1. This receptor was obtained from a man aged 45 to 65 who received an inactivated influenza vaccine. Donor details come from another sample of the same person, matched by shared clones. Here the sequenced sample was PBMCs from blood, taken 11 to 12 days after vaccination. The chain is encoded by TRBV3-1 joined to TRBJ2-3; TRBD2 matches 11 bases in the middle. The CDR3 reads as follows: CASRPGLAASDTQYF. The DNA sequence is given as TGTGCCAGCAGACCGGGACTAGCGGCTTCAGATACGCAGTATTTT.